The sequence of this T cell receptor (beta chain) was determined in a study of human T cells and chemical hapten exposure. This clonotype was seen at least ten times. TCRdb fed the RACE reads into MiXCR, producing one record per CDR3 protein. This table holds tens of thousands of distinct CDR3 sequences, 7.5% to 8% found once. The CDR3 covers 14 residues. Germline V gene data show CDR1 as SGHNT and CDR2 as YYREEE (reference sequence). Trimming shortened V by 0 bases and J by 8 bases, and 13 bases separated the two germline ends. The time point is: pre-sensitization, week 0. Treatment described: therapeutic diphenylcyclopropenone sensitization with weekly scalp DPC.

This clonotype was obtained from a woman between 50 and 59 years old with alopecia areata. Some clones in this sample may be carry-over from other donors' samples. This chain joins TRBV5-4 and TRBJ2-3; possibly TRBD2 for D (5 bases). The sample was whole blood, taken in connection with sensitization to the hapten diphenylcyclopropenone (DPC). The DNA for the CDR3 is TGTGCCAGCAGCTTGGAGTCCCCACGGGGTACGCAGTATTTT. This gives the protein CASSLESPRGTQYF.